This is a list of T cell receptor beta chains from one sample in a study of beta chain features in type 1 diabetes. Using immunoSEQ multiplex PCR, the repertoire was profiled, and TCRdb retains in-frame clones only, with some absent. Among approximately 600,000 clones listed, 12% were seen once. The sample taken for sequencing was naive CD4+ T cells from blood. The receptors were gathered from a man younger than 40 with type 1 diabetes. The CDR3 runs from the conserved cysteine through the conserved F or W. A D gene is named only where the DNA matches it firmly. Expanded clones get a size class; other rows say once, few or many, or leave the size out.

clone size	D gene	V gene	J gene	CDR3 protein	CDR3 DNA
.	TRBD1	TRBV29-1	TRBJ1-2	CSVKGQGYGYTF	TGCAGCGTGAAGGGACAGGGGTATGGCTACACCTTC
few	.	TRBV6-5	TRBJ1-5	CASSFSGAGANQPQHF	TGTGCCAGCAGTTTCTCTGGTGCAGGGGCAAATCAGCCCCAGCATTTT
.	TRBD2	TRBV5-6	TRBJ2-5	CASSFTGTSGRAQYF	TGTGCCAGCAGTTTCACCGGGACTAGCGGTCGGGCCCAGTACTTC
few	.	TRBV5-4	TRBJ2-5	CASSLKQGGSGETQYF	TGTGCCAGCAGCTTGAAGCAGGGAGGCTCCGGAGAGACCCAGTACTTC
.	.	TRBV7-8	TRBJ1-2	CASSLVAGNYGYTF	TGTGCCAGCAGCTTAGTTGCTGGGAACTATGGCTACACCTTC
many	.	TRBV23-1	TRBJ2-1	CASSSGGRRTYNEQFF	TGCGCCAGCAGTTCAGGCGGACGGAGGACTTACAATGAGCAGTTCTTC
few	.	TRBV7-2	TRBJ2-7	CASSSSGGSSYEQYF	TGTGCCAGCAGTTCCTCAGGGGGGAGCTCCTACGAGCAGTACTTC
few	.	TRBV23-1	TRBJ2-7	CASPAGQIPWCEQYF	TGCGCCAGCCCCGCGGGTCAGATCCCCTGGTGCGAGCAGTACTTC
.	.	TRBV6-5	TRBJ2-1	CASSRTTYNEQFF	TGTGCCAGCAGTCGGACAACCTACAATGAGCAGTTCTTC
few	TRBD1	TRBV6-1	TRBJ1-2	CASSDPGTGRTNYGYTF	TGTGCCAGCAGTGATCCCGGGACAGGAAGAACTAACTATGGCTACACCTTC
.	TRBD2	TRBV29-1	TRBJ2-5	CSVGPRAGGRETQYF	TGCAGCGTTGGGCCTCGAGCGGGGGGGCGTGAGACCCAGTACTTC
.	.	TRBV7-9	TRBJ2-2	CASSPRGGRGGELFF	TGTGCCAGCAGCCCCCGTGGAGGGCGAGGCGGGGAGCTGTTTTTT
few	.	TRBV6-1	TRBJ1-2	CASSKERQPANYGYTF	TGTGCCAGCAGTAAAGAACGGCAACCAGCTAACTATGGCTACACCTTC
.	TRBD1	TRBV7-9	TRBJ1-1	CASTPQGTEAFF	TGTGCCAGCACCCCACAGGGGACTGAAGCTTTCTTT
.	TRBD2	TRBV4-3	TRBJ2-3	CASSQNLAGYTDTQYF	TGCGCCAGCAGCCAAAACTTAGCGGGCTACACAGATACGCAGTATTTT
once	.	TRBV5-1	TRBJ2-3	CASRTSGTPGTDTQYF	TGCGCCAGCAGGACCTCCGGGACCCCAGGCACAGATACGCAGTATTTT
few	TRBD1	TRBV2	TRBJ1-1	CARSQTGGNTEAFF	TGTGCCAGGAGTCAAACAGGGGGAAACACTGAAGCTTTCTTT
few	.	TRBV6-1	TRBJ2-3	CASSVNGGGAGTDTQYF	TGTGCCAGCAGTGTTAATGGAGGGGGCGCCGGCACAGATACGCAGTATTTT
.	TRBD1	TRBV5-1	TRBJ2-1	CASSLGTGNNEQFF	TGCGCCAGCAGCTTGGGGACAGGGAACAATGAGCAGTTCTTC
few	.	TRBV28	TRBJ1-5	CASSGTPRQRYSNQPQHF	TGTGCCAGCAGTGGGACACCGAGACAACGTTATAGCAATCAGCCCCAGCATTTT
few	.	TRBV5-1	TRBJ2-2	CASSLGQVNTGELFF	TGCGCCAGCAGCTTGGGACAGGTGAACACCGGGGAGCTGTTTTTT
few	.	TRBV11-1	TRBJ2-1	CASSLGAYNEQFF	TGTGCCAGCAGCTTAGGAGCCTACAATGAGCAGTTCTTC
.	.	TRBV19	TRBJ2-1	CASMPLPGNEQFF	TGTGCCAGTATGCCCCTCCCCGGGAATGAGCAGTTCTTC
.	.	TRBV6-5	TRBJ1-4	CASSYSSGLGEKLFF	TGTGCCAGCAGTTACTCGAGTGGGTTGGGGGAAAAACTGTTTTTT
many	TRBD1	TRBV28	TRBJ2-4	CASSSGQGKNIQYF	TGTGCCAGCAGTTCCGGACAGGGAAAGAACATTCAGTACTTC
.	.	TRBV13	TRBJ2-2	CAGSTITGELFF	TGTGCCGGCTCTACTATCACCGGGGAGCTGTTTTTT
few	.	TRBV5-1	TRBJ1-1	CASSGLAMNTEAFF	TGCGCCAGCAGCGGACTTGCAATGAACACTGAAGCTTTCTTT
.	.	TRBV10-3	TRBJ2-3	CAISGGSGTDTQYF	TGTGCCATCAGTGGGGGCAGCGGCACAGATACGCAGTATTTT
few	TRBD2	TRBV6-4	TRBJ2-5	CASPGVAGIQETQYF	TGTGCCAGCCCAGGAGTAGCGGGGATCCAAGAGACCCAGTACTTC
many	.	TRBV13	TRBJ1-2	CASSLKNYYGYTF	TGTGCCAGCAGCTTAAAGAACTACTATGGCTACACCTTC
few	.	TRBV6-6	TRBJ2-3	CASSPGQNTDTQYF	TGTGCCAGCAGCCCAGGACAAAACACAGATACGCAGTATTTT
few	TRBD2	TRBV11-1	TRBJ2-3	CASSPWRGVPSTDTQYF	TGTGCCAGCAGCCCCTGGCGGGGGGTTCCAAGCACAGATACGCAGTATTTT